This T cell receptor beta chain is from a study of control samples from healthy donors and cancer patients. CDR3 length: 16 amino acids. Germline lookup yields CDR1 SGDLS and CDR2 YYNGEE. V was shortened by 4 bases and J by 1 base, with 17 bases between the two germline ends. Libraries were prepared by immunoSEQ multiplex PCR; TCRdb keeps only in-frame clonotypes and omits some of them. The repertoire holds 99,000 or so clones, with about four fifths as singletons. The rearrangement uses TRBV9 and TRBJ2-5, with a possible D match to TRBD1 (6 bases). This clonotype originated in a man aged 60-69 years in good health. The sample taken for sequencing was blood. The CDR3, as DNA: TGTGCCAGCAGCCTGGGGGCTAGCAGAATCCAAGAGACCCAGTACTTC. Translating it yields CASSLGASRIQETQYF.